The present TCR beta chain was sequenced within a study of tumor and adjacent non-tumor tissue in lung cancer. The overall study: There were some 12 adenocarcinoma, a couple of squamous cell carcinoma and 1 small cell lung cancer cases. Study results and limitations: Significantly higher TCR diversity was found in tumor than normal lung. In normal lung, the top 100 clones were significantly more dominant than in tumor.

The CDR3 is 14 amino acids. Germline CDR1 MGHRA, CDR2 YSYEKL. Trimming cost V 2 bases and J 8 bases, with 15 bases left between them. A note on this clonotype: The antigen is unknown. A read error may explain this, as a much larger clone is one base away. This CDR3 fails to terminate in the conserved phenylalanine or tryptophan, so it likely reflects a read error.

TCRbeta libraries were built with three rounds of nested PCR, modified from ARM-PCR. TCRdb analysed the multiplex PCR reads with MiXCR anew, one entry per CDR3 protein. This table holds under 100,000 distinct CDR3 sequences, approximately 57% found once. No cell sorting was done before RNA was extracted from the tissue. The chain links TRBV4-1 to TRBJ1-2; no definite D call. The sequenced material came from lung tumor tissue. This TCR was sampled from a man between 65 and 85 years old with non-small cell lung cancer. CDR3 sequence (DNA): TGCGCCAGCAGCCAATACCCCCCGAGCCGGGGCTACACCTCC. Translating gives CASSQYPPSRGYTS.